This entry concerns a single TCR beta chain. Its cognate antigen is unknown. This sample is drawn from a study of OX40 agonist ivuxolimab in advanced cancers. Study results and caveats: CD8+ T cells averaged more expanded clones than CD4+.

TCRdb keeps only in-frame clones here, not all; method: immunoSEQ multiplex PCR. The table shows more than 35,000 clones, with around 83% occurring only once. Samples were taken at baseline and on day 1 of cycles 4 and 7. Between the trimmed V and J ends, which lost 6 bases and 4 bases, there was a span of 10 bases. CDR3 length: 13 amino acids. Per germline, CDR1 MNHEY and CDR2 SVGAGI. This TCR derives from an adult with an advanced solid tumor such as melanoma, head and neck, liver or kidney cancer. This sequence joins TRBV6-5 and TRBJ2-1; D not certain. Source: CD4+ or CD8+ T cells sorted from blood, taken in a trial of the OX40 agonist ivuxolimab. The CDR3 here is CASRDGWYNEQFF. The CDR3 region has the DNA TGTGCCAGCAGGGACGGGTGGTACAATGAGCAGTTCTTC.